What follows describes a single TCR beta chain. No cognate antigen has been identified for it. Within one base of it there is no much larger clone, and no base qualities were kept. The data belong to a study of cytomegalovirus exposure and HLA in healthy donors (TCRdb year 2017). Some background on the complete study: The roughly 700 repertoires of the first cohort and the 110 or so validation repertoires were produced on the same platform, according to a later analysis. The aim of the study was to test whether cataloging public T cell receptors could identify signatures of past pathogen exposure. In addition to the first cohort of approximately 670 subjects, a separate validation cohort of approximately 130 different subjects was used. The study combined high-throughput TCR immunosequencing, statistical association of individual TCRs with disease status, and machine learning to predict cytomegalovirus infection status. Here is what the overall study found, with its caveats: A later analysis lacked HLA typing for the validation cohort, so it scored co-occurrence in that cohort across all 110 or so repertoires. It was suggested by the authors that the approach could potentially be generalized to other disease states and immunological phenotypes. Across donors, most TCR sequences were observed very rarely, whereas some public TCRs were present in many individuals. The classifier was reported to diagnose cytomegalovirus status with high specificity and sensitivity in both the original and validation cohorts. The study gave a list of about 170 TCR beta chains associated with cytomegalovirus. In vitro tests confirmed that a few of the cytomegalovirus-associated TCR beta chains recognize cytomegalovirus antigens. Subsequent analysis determined that TCRs grouped into clusters in the first cohort also showed a tendency toward co-occurrence across the roughly 120 validation repertoires, and 85% to 95% of cluster scores exceeded 0.

Separate from the approximately 700-subject first cohort, the validation cohort of about 110 subjects was the group to which the donors belonged. Library preparation used the immunoSEQ multiplex PCR assay. Per the authors' processing: A statistical classification framework was built for diagnosing cytomegalovirus status from the catalog of TCR beta chain sequences. The source is immuneACCESS, and TCRdb retained only in-frame sequences with V and J called. Part of the clones is not carried over; for the studies checked, unresolved V genes explain less than half of this, and the remainder is unexplained. V, J and clone size are taken as reported in that table, and D and trimming were inferred from the DNA itself. This sample comprises tens of thousands of clones, approximately 93% of them detected only once. In total, the top ten clones hold approximately 1.1% of the sample. Per the germline V gene, MGHRA is the CDR1 and YSYEKL is the CDR2. From the cysteine up to the phenylalanine, the CDR3 has a length of 15 residues. CDR3 DNA is the only sequence kept; it has 45 bases, read in frame from the first base. Trimming at the junction amounts to 2 bases on V and 5 bases on J, and the germline ends lie 15 bases apart.

The clonotype was recovered from a woman younger than 45 in good health and CMV-seropositive. The sequenced sample consisted of PBMCs. Recombination joined TRBV4-1 with TRBJ2-5; TRBD1 is perhaps the D gene, given 6 matching bases. The DNA sequence is given as TGCGCCAGCAGCCAAACTTCGGACAGAAGGGAGACCCAGTACTTC. Its translation is CASSQTSDRRETQYF.